The subject of this entry is one TCR beta chain. Its antigen is not known. The sample belongs to a study of graft-versus-host responses after intestinal transplantation. Study-wide context: Isolated intestinal, liver-intestinal, or multivisceral transplants had been given to the recipients. Every transplant recipient was induced with anti-thymocyte globulin, then maintained on tacrolimus and steroids for two to three years.

The method was immunoSEQ multiplex PCR; TCRdb's version includes in-frame clones alone and lacks a portion of them. The sample holds 40,000 or so clones, over 85% seen once. Study-wide points: GvH clones turned up in recipient marrow; some had shown up first in ileum or blood.

Trimming removed 4 bases from V and 3 bases from J; junction bases left unmatched: 2. CDR1 is SGHRS and CDR2 is YFSETQ in the germline V gene. The CDR3 loop spans 14 amino acids. The chain couples TRBV5-1 to TRBJ2-3; TRBD2 agrees at 10 bases. The sequences come from PBMCs, collected 16 days after intestinal transplant. The sequence was collected from a human patient who received an intestinal transplant, so some T cells may come from the graft donor. The CDR3: CASSTTSGTDTQYF. CDR3 sequence (DNA): TGCGCCAGCAGCACGACTAGCGGGACAGATACGCAGTATTTT. Filled out from reference TRBV5-1 and TRBJ2-3, the complete variable domain reads KAGVTQTPRYLIKTRGQQVTLSCSPISGHRSVSWYQQTPGQGLQFLFEYFSETQRNKGNFPGRFSGRQFSNSRSEMNVSTLELGDSALYLCASSTTSGTDTQYFGPGTRLTVL.